This T cell receptor (beta chain) appears in the sequencing data of a study of cytomegalovirus exposure and HLA in healthy donors. For the study at large: It was reported in a later analysis that the same platform had been used for the 120 or so validation repertoires as for the 666 first-cohort repertoires. Study observations and caveats: It was reportedly the case that the classifier diagnosed cytomegalovirus status with high specificity and sensitivity. Among TCR beta chains, those listed as cytomegalovirus-associated numbered some 160.

Germline CDR1 and CDR2: LNHDA and SQIVND (reference sequence). V dropped 3 bases and J dropped 2; count of bases not matched to a gene: 8. The CDR3 covers 17 residues. A word on this clone: Its antigen remains unknown.

Donors were drawn from the approximately 120-subject validation cohort, separate from the 666-subject first cohort. Measured with immunoSEQ multiplex PCR; TCRdb has only the in-frame clones, and not every one. The sample records some 70,000 clones, 85% to 90% being singletons. The V and J genes are TRBV19 and TRBJ2-3, with 10 bases aligning to TRBD2. This sequence originates from a woman younger than 30 in good health and CMV-seronegative. Input material: PBMCs. CDR3: CASSIPPLAGFTDTQYF. The CDR3, as DNA: TGTGCCAGTAGTATCCCCCCACTAGCGGGGTTCACAGATACGCAGTATTTT.